Listed here are 20 T cell receptor beta chains from one sample, sequenced in a study of shared clonotypes between healthy human individuals. Some clones are missing from TCRdb's copy, which holds only in-frame ones; the method was immunoSEQ multiplex PCR. This sample has over a million clones; roughly 96% occur once, and the top ten carry about 1.2%. Material: naive CD4+ T cells sorted from blood. Described subset: CD45RA+ positively selected. The receptor set was obtained from a man aged 25-40 years in good health.

J is TRBJ1-2 and V is TRBV10-3; D perhaps matches TRBD1 (5 bases). CDR3 length: 15 residues. The germline gives CDR1 ENHRY, CDR2 SYGVKD. V was trimmed by 0 bases and J by 0 bases, leaving 8 bases between them. DNA for the CDR3: TGTGCCATCAGTGAGTCCGGACATGCTAACTATGGCTACACCTTC. This encodes CAISESGHANYGYTF.

The V call is TRBV28, the J call TRBJ2-1, with D unresolved. The CDR3 is made up of 14 amino acids. V lost 2 bases and J lost 0, with 5 bases in between. Germline-derived CDR1 and CDR2 are MDHEN and SYDVKM. The CDR3 DNA reads as TGTGCCAGCAGTTTAAGCAGCTCCTACAATGAGCAGTTCTTC. This encodes CASSLSSSYNEQFF.

About this clone: Other DNA sequences in the same sample also yield this CDR3. This chain uses TRBV5-1 with TRBJ1-4; no reliable D call. The ends were cut back, 0 bases at V and 8 bases at J, with 8 bases in the middle. Germline V gives CDR1 SGHRS, CDR2 YFSETQ. This CDR3 is built from 13 residues. The CDR3 here is CASSLGVGEKLFF. The CDR3 DNA is TGCGCCAGCAGCTTGGGGGTTGGAGAAAAACTGTTTTTT.

The genes are TRBV28 and TRBJ2-7, with TRBD2 identical over 12 bases. V was pared by 7 bases and J by 2 bases, with 3 bases of the junction left unmatched. Germline CDR1 MDHEN, CDR2 SYDVKM. This CDR3 is built from 14 residues. CDR3 amino acids: CASIGLAGPYEQYF. The CDR3 region has the DNA TGTGCCAGCATCGGACTAGCGGGACCCTACGAGCAGTACTTC.

The chain is built from TRBV7-6 and TRBJ1-1; D gene uncertain. V was clipped by 5 bases and J by 3 bases, with 13 bases between them. CDR3 length: 14 amino acids. CDR1 and CDR2 (germline): SGHVS, FNYEAQ. This CDR3 is CASSPTPTYTEAFF. In nucleotides, the CDR3 is TGTGCCAGCAGCCCTACCCCGACGTACACTGAAGCTTTCTTT.

This clone was seen only once. The rearrangement joins TRBV27 to TRBJ2-7; the D is unclear. The CDR3 is 14 amino acids. CDR1 is MNHEY, CDR2 SMNVEV, per germline (reference sequence). V shed 3 bases and J shed 3 bases, with 12 bases lying between them. The DNA for the CDR3 is TGTGCCAGCAGTTTTAACAGAAAGGGCTACGAGCAGTACTTC. The encoded protein is CASSFNRKGYEQYF.

The V and J genes are TRBV5-6 and TRBJ2-3, with D possibly matching TRBD1 (5 bases). Germline CDR1 is SGHDT and CDR2 is YYEEEE. The CDR3 consists of 17 residues. Trimming took 2 bases from V and 5 from J, leaving 21 bases between them. In DNA, the CDR3 is TGTGCCAGCAGCTTTATTGGGGCCCCAACCGAAAGAGATACGCAGTATTTT. Encoded protein: CASSFIGAPTERDTQYF.

The CDR3 protein is CASSERGGATTNEQFF. CDR3 in DNA: TGTGCCAGCAGTGAACGGGGAGGGGCCACGACCAATGAGCAGTTCTTC. The chain joins TRBV6-1 to TRBJ2-1, with TRBD2 matching over 7 bases. V dropped 2 bases and J dropped 6; count of bases not matched to a gene: 10. Germline V lookup: CDR1 MNHNS, CDR2 SASEGT. The CDR3 loop spans 16 amino acids.

The chain uses TRBV7-2 and TRBJ2-6; 7 bases align to TRBD1. Germline values: CDR1 SGHTA, CDR2 FQGNSA. J gave up 0 bases and V 3 bases, and 11 bases lay outside the gene matches. The CDR3 covers 19 residues. The CDR3 sequence: CASSLTRGHGYSGANVLTF. The CDR3 region has the DNA TGTGCCAGCAGCTTGACAAGGGGGCATGGCTACTCTGGGGCCAACGTCCTGACTTTC. Variable domain in full (rest from reference TRBV7-2 and TRBJ2-6): GAGVSQSPSNKVTEKGKDVELRCDPISGHTALYWYRQSLGQGLEFLIYFQGNSAPDKSGLPSDRFSAERTGGSVSTLTIQRTQQEDSAVYLCASSLTRGHGYSGANVLTFGAGSRLTVL.

In regard to this clone: Different DNA sequences within this sample yield the same CDR3. CDR3 in amino acids: CAISESTDTQYF. The CDR3 DNA follows: TGTGCCATCAGTGAGTCGACCGATACGCAGTATTTT. The rearrangement links TRBV10-3 to TRBJ2-3; D not certain. The V and J ends lost 0 bases and 6 bases respectively, with 4 bases between them. The CDR3 contains 12 residues. Germline V gene data show CDR1 as ENHRY and CDR2 as SYGVKD.

This rearrangement joins TRBV10-2 to TRBJ1-3; TRBD1 aligns across 7 bases. V trimming: 4 bases; J trimming: 1 base; junction bases outside the gene matches: 4. Germline-derived CDR1 and CDR2 are WSHSY and SAAADI. The CDR3 has 15 amino acids. This CDR3 is CASSATGTSGNTIYF. The CDR3 DNA is TGCGCCAGCAGTGCGACAGGGACTTCTGGAAACACCATATATTTT.

The genes are TRBV5-1 and TRBJ2-3; weak D call: TRBD1 (6 bases). Germline V lookup: CDR1 SGHRS, CDR2 YFSETQ. V shed 0 bases and J shed 3 bases, with 11 bases lying between them. This CDR3 is built from 15 residues. The CDR3 DNA sequence: TGCGCCAGCAGCTTGGCGTACAGGGCGACAGATACGCAGTATTTT. Translation: CASSLAYRATDTQYF.

This chain uses TRBV6-5 with TRBJ1-1, with TRBD1 as a possible D gene (6 bases). V lost 0 bases and J 1 base, leaving 12 bases between the germline ends. This CDR3 is built from 16 residues. The germline V gene has CDR1 MNHEY and CDR2 SVGAGI. The CDR3 is CASSYSRGDKNTEAFF. The CDR3 DNA follows: TGTGCCAGCAGTTACTCCCGAGGGGACAAGAACACTGAAGCTTTCTTT.

The chain carries TRBV29-1 and TRBJ2-3; D not resolved. The germline V gene has CDR1 SQVTM and CDR2 ANQGSEA. V gave up 6 bases and J gave up 4 bases, with 8 bases separating them. The CDR3 length is 11 residues. The CDR3 sequence is CSVSVADTQYF. The CDR3 coding sequence is TGCAGCGTCTCAGTAGCAGATACGCAGTATTTT.

The chain is built from TRBV2 and TRBJ1-4; D remains ambiguous. CDR3 size: 16 residues. Germline V gives CDR1 SNHLY, CDR2 FYNNEI. The V end was cut by 2 bases, the J end by 2 bases, with 12 bases between. The CDR3 loop reads CASSERPAVTNEKLFF. In DNA form, the CDR3 reads TGTGCCAGCAGTGAAAGGCCCGCGGTGACTAATGAAAAACTGTTTTTT.

J is TRBJ2-7 and V is TRBV2, with D possibly being TRBD1 (6 bases). Germline V gives CDR1 SNHLY, CDR2 FYNNEI. The V end lost 8 bases, the J end lost 1 base, and 12 bases lay between the germline ends. This CDR3 has 13 residues. The DNA for the CDR3 is TGTGCCAGCGGGACACCCAATTCCTACGAGCAGTACTTC. As protein: CASGTPNSYEQYF. Variable domain in full (rest from reference TRBV2 and TRBJ2-7): EPEVTQTPSHQVTQMGQEVILRCVPISNHLYFYWYRQILGQKVEFLVSFYNNEISEKSEIFDDQFSVERPDGSNFTLKIRSTKLEDSAMYFCASGTPNSYEQYFGPGTRLTVT.

V is TRBV28 and J is TRBJ2-2; tentative D call: TRBD1 (6 bases). Per the germline V gene, CDR1 is MDHEN and CDR2 is SYDVKM. The CDR3 is 16 amino acids. The germline V and J ends were trimmed by 4 bases and 0 bases, with 12 bases remaining between them. The CDR3 loop is CASSSTGTTNTGELFF. The CDR3, as DNA: TGTGCCAGCAGTTCGACCGGGACAACGAACACCGGGGAGCTGTTTTTT.

The chain's CDR3 is CASSVMGTLPTDTQYF. The CDR3 DNA follows: TGCGCCAGCAGCGTAATGGGGACTTTACCCACAGATACGCAGTATTTT. The chain links TRBV5-1 to TRBJ2-3, with a weak D call TRBD2 (6 bases). This CDR3 region has 16 residues. In germline, CDR1 is SGHRS, CDR2 YFSETQ. V lost 4 bases and J 2 bases, leaving 17 bases between the germline ends.

The V gene is TRBV7-9, the J gene TRBJ1-3; a weak D match, TRBD1 (5 bases). Germline loops: CDR1 SEHNR, CDR2 FQNEAQ (reference sequence). Trimming took 3 bases from V and 7 from J, leaving 16 bases between them. The CDR3 runs to 15 residues. The CDR3 loop reads CASSFAGGTTNTIYF. In DNA, the CDR3 is TGTGCCAGCAGCTTTGCGGGGGGAACGACCAACACCATATATTTT.

The chain recombines TRBV5-4 with TRBJ2-7; D call uncertain. Per the germline V gene, CDR1 is SGHNT and CDR2 is YYREEE (reference sequence). The V end was cut by 2 bases, the J end by 2 bases, with 8 bases between. The CDR3 totals 13 residues. Here the CDR3 reads CASSLRAAYEQYF. Written as DNA, the CDR3 is TGTGCCAGCAGCTTAAGGGCAGCCTACGAGCAGTACTTC.